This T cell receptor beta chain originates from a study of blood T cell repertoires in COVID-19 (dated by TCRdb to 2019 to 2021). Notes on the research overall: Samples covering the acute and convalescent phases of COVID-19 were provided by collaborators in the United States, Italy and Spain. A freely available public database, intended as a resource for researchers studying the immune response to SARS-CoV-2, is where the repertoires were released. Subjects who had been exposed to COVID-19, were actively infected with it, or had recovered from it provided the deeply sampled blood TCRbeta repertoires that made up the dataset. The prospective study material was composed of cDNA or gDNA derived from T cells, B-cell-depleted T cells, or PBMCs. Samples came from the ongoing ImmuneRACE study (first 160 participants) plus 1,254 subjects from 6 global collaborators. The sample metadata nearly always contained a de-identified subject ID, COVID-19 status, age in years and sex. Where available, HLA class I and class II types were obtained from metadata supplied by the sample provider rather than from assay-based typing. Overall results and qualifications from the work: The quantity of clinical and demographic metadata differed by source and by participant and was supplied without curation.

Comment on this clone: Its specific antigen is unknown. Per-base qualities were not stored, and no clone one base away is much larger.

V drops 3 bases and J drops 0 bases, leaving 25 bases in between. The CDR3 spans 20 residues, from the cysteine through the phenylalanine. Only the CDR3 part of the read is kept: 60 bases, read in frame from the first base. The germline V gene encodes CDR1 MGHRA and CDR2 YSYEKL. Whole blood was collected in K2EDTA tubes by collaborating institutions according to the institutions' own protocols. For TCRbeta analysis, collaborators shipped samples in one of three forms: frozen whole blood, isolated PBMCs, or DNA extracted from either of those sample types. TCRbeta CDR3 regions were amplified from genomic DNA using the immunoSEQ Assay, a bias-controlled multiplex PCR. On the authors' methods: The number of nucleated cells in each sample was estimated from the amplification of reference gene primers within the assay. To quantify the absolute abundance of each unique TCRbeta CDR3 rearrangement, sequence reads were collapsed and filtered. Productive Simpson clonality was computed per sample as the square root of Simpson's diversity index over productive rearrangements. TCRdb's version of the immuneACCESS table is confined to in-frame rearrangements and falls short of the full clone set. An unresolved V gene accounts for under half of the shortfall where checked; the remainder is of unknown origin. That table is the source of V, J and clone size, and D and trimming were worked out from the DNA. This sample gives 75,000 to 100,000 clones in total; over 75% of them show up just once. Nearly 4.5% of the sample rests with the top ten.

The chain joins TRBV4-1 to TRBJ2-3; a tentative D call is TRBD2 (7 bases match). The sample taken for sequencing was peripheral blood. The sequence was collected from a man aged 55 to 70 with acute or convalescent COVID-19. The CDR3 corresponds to CASSQPKGGLTEVSTDTQYF. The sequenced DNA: TGCGCCAGCAGCCAGCCCAAGGGGGGGTTGACCGAGGTTAGCACAGATACGCAGTATTTT.